One sample yielded the 15 T cell receptor beta chains listed below, sequenced in a study of shared clonotypes between healthy human individuals. Method: immunoSEQ multiplex PCR; TCRdb's copy keeps in-frame clones and lacks some. Seen here are 2 million to 2.5 million clones, approximately 93% observed once, and the top ten hold 0.35% to 0.5%. Sequencing was carried out using naive CD4+ T cells from PBMCs. The subset denotes: CD45RA+ positively selected. The receptor set was obtained from a man younger than 35 in good health. Some clones in this sample may be carry-over from other donors' samples.

The V and J genes are TRBV5-3 and TRBJ1-1; no reliable D call. TRBV5-3 is classed as an ORF, of uncertain function. V was trimmed by 1 base and J by 0 bases, leaving 10 bases between them. The CDR3 totals 15 residues. The CDR3 coding sequence is TGTGCCAGAAGCTTGTTTGCGCCTCTGAACACTGAAGCTTTCTTT. Translation gives CARSLFAPLNTEAFF.

The CDR3 reads CAWSLVWGGTDTQYF. The CDR3 bases are TGTGCCTGGAGCCTAGTATGGGGGGGCACAGATACGCAGTATTTT. The chain joins TRBV30 to TRBJ2-3; tentative D call: TRBD2 (6 bases). CDR1 and CDR2 (germline): GTSNPN, SVGIG (reference sequence). The CDR3 is made up of 15 amino acids. With 3 bases removed from V and 1 base from J, the gap between germline ends came to 14 bases.

The chain has TRBV7-2 and TRBJ2-7; 8 nucleotides line up with TRBD2. The germline gives CDR1 SGHTA, CDR2 FQGNSA. Unmatched junction bases numbered 11, after V lost 5 bases and J lost 2 bases. This CDR3 contains 16 residues. The CDR3 loop reads CASSNQGGRITYEQYF. CDR3 bases: TGTGCCAGCAGCAATCAGGGCGGGAGGATTACCTACGAGCAGTACTTC.

The V call is TRBV7-9, the J call TRBJ1-3; no clear D. Germline V gene data show CDR1 as SEHNR and CDR2 as FQNEAQ (reference sequence). The V end lost 4 bases, the J end lost 4 bases, and 11 bases lay between the germline ends. This CDR3 is 14 amino acids long. Here the CDR3 DNA reads TGTGCCAGCAGCTCTCGGACGGCCGGAAACACCATATATTTT. It is translated as CASSSRTAGNTIYF. Complete variable domain (other parts from reference TRBV7-9 and TRBJ1-3): DTGVSQNPRHKITKRGQNVTFRCDPISEHNRLYWYRQTLGQGPEFLTYFQNEAQLEKSRLLSDRFSAERPKGSFSTLEIQRTEQGDSAMYLCASSSRTAGNTIYFGEGSWLTVV.

The V and J genes are TRBV27 and TRBJ2-6; D uncertain. V was cut by 5 bases and J by 1 base, with 9 bases left in between. The CDR3 has 15 amino acids. Germline assignment: CDR1 MNHEY and CDR2 SMNVEV (reference sequence). CDR3 in amino acids: CASSKGSSGANVLTF. The CDR3 DNA is TGTGCCAGCAGTAAAGGCAGTTCTGGGGCCAACGTCCTGACTTTC. Looking up the rest from reference TRBV27 and TRBJ2-6 gives the full variable domain: EAQVTQNPRYLITVTGKKLTVTCSQNMNHEYMSWYRQDPGLGLRQIYYSMNVEVTDKGDVPEGYKVSRKEKRNFPLILESPSPNQTSLYFCASSKGSSGANVLTFGAGSRLTVL.

The chain combines TRBV6-6 with TRBJ1-3; the D gene is possibly TRBD1 (5 bases). The germline gives CDR1 MNHNY, CDR2 SVGAGI (reference sequence). This CDR3 has 13 residues. The germline V and J ends were trimmed by 6 bases and 4 bases, with 10 bases remaining between them. CDR3 in amino acids: CASSLRQGNTIYF. The DNA of the CDR3 is TGTGCCAGCAGCCTCAGACAGGGAAACACCATATATTTT.

Comment on this clone: No conserved phenylalanine or tryptophan ends this CDR3, so it is likely a read error. It is unclear where the CDR3 begins or ends on the DNA, so no DNA is shown, and the CDR3 is as TCRdb lists it. V and J are TRBV2 and TRBJ1-2. The CDR3 numbers 11 amino acids, ends counted. Germline V lookup: CDR1 SNHLY, CDR2 FYNNEI. This CDR3 reads CASSAGLLLRY.

V usage is TRBV6-1 and J usage is TRBJ1-1; D uncertain. V was clipped by 2 bases and J by 4 bases, with 11 bases between them. The CDR3 has 14 residues. Per germline, CDR1 MNHNS and CDR2 SASEGT. The CDR3: CASSEHSDSTEAFF. The CDR3 nucleotides are TGTGCCAGCAGTGAACATTCAGATAGCACTGAAGCTTTCTTT.

This chain connects TRBV10-3 to TRBJ2-3; 8 positions match TRBD1. V shed 2 bases, J shed 4 bases, and the junction held 5 bases outside the gene matches. CDR3 size: 15 residues. Germline CDR1 and CDR2: ENHRY and SYGVKD. For the CDR3, the DNA is TGTGCCATCAGTGAGACCGGACAGGGCCCAGATACGCAGTATTTT. Translating gives CAISETGQGPDTQYF.

J is TRBJ2-4 and V is TRBV6-5, with D perhaps matching TRBD2 (5 bases). Trimming took 8 bases from V and 0 from J, leaving 8 bases between them. This CDR3 is built from 13 residues. Per germline, CDR1 MNHEY and CDR2 SVGAGI. CDR3 protein: CASGELAKNIQYF. The CDR3 coding sequence is TGTGCCAGCGGGGAGCTAGCCAAAAACATTCAGTACTTC.

This chain connects TRBV2 to TRBJ1-1; D gene unclear. Germline loops: CDR1 SNHLY, CDR2 FYNNEI. The CDR3 is 13 amino acids. Trimming removed 7 bases from V and 0 bases from J, with 9 bases in between. CDR3 sequence (DNA): TGTGCCAGCAAGCCCAGCATGAACACTGAAGCTTTCTTT. Protein: CASKPSMNTEAFF. Combining the CDR3 with reference TRBV2 and TRBJ1-1 gives the whole variable domain EPEVTQTPSHQVTQMGQEVILRCVPISNHLYFYWYRQILGQKVEFLVSFYNNEISEKSEIFDDQFSVERPDGSNFTLKIRSTKLEDSAMYFCASKPSMNTEAFFGQGTRLTVV.

The chain is built from TRBV2 and TRBJ2-1; TRBD2 agrees at 12 bases. The CDR3 length is 15 residues. Germline V lookup: CDR1 SNHLY, CDR2 FYNNEI. Trimming removed 10 bases from V and 6 bases from J; junction bases left unmatched: 10. This CDR3 is CATKALAGGPNEQFF. The CDR3 DNA reads as TGTGCCACCAAGGCTCTAGCGGGAGGGCCCAATGAGCAGTTCTTC.

In this sample, this clone turned up once. The chain uses TRBV27 and TRBJ2-7, with no clear D. The V end lost 1 base, the J end lost 6 bases, and 10 bases lay between the germline ends. In germline, CDR1 is MNHEY, CDR2 SMNVEV (reference sequence). This CDR3 contains 13 residues. The CDR3 loop is CASSLLQQPEQYF. The CDR3 region has the DNA TGTGCCAGCAGTTTATTACAACAGCCCGAGCAGTACTTC.

V and J are TRBV7-9 and TRBJ1-2, with TRBD1 matching 9 bases. V lost 5 bases and J lost 5; bases outside the gene matches: 6. The CDR3 has 14 residues. Germline lookup yields CDR1 SEHNR and CDR2 FQNEAQ (reference sequence). CDR3 coding DNA: TGTGCCAGCAGCCCTACAGGGGGCGGGTATGGCTACACCTTC. This sequence encodes CASSPTGGGYGYTF.

The chain joins TRBV7-9 to TRBJ2-7; TRBD2 agrees at 8 bases. This CDR3 spans 13 amino acids. Per germline, CDR1 SEHNR and CDR2 FQNEAQ (reference sequence). V gave up 11 bases and J gave up 0 bases; unmatched junction bases: 6. The CDR3 spells CALGGGPSYEQYF. The CDR3 bases are TGTGCCCTCGGGGGGGGACCCTCCTACGAGCAGTACTTC.